The 16 T cell receptor beta chains in this list originate from one sample, sequenced in a study of blood T cell repertoires in COVID-19. The method was immunoSEQ multiplex PCR; TCRdb's version includes in-frame clones alone and lacks a portion of them. The sample carries 8,500 to 10,000 clones, approximately 80% recorded once. Input material: peripheral blood. The source of these receptors is a human donor in a cohort sampled during active COVID-19.

The chain joins TRBV19 to TRBJ2-3; the D gene is possibly TRBD2 (5 bases). CDR3 length: 14 amino acids. The V end lost 2 bases, the J end lost 4 bases, and 10 bases lay between the germline ends. Germline CDR1 and CDR2: LNHDA and SQIVND (reference sequence). This CDR3 reads CASSITGTADTQYF. CDR3 sequence (DNA): TGTGCCAGTAGTATAACGGGAACGGCAGATACGCAGTATTTT.

This rearrangement joins TRBV24-1 to TRBJ1-2; no clear D. Trimming shortened V by 6 bases and J by 5 bases, and 9 bases separated the two germline ends. There are 12 residues in the CDR3. From germline, CDR1 is KGHDR and CDR2 SFDVKD. CDR3 loop: CATSTGGYGYTF. The CDR3 region has the DNA TGTGCCACCAGTACGGGCGGGTATGGCTACACCTTC.

The genes are TRBV14 and TRBJ1-2; D not certain. The CDR3 runs 13 residues. Germline V gives CDR1 SGHDN, CDR2 FVKESK. V was clipped by 4 bases and J by 4 bases, with 10 bases between them. This CDR3 reads CASSPGMIYGYTF. In DNA, the CDR3 is TGTGCCAGCAGCCCCGGGATGATCTATGGCTACACCTTC.

This chain uses TRBV7-8 with TRBJ1-2, with D hard to call. Between the trimmed V and J ends, which lost 5 bases and 0 bases, there was a span of 13 bases. Germline V gene sequence: CDR1 SGHVS, CDR2 FQNEAQ. This CDR3 has 15 residues. The CDR3 DNA reads as TGTGCCAGCAGCCGAGACACGAATGCTAACTATGGCTACACCTTC. It yields the protein CASSRDTNANYGYTF.

The chain links TRBV4-1 to TRBJ1-2; 9 nucleotides match TRBD1. The CDR3 loop spans 14 amino acids. The ends lost 4 bases at V and 4 bases at J; junction bases unmatched: 4. Germline CDR1 reads MGHRA; CDR2 reads YSYEKL. CDR3: CASSRGQGTYGYTF. The CDR3 coding sequence is TGCGCCAGCAGCCGAGGACAGGGGACCTATGGCTACACCTTC.

This clone was counted a few times. The chain combines TRBV7-2 with TRBJ1-2; no clear D gene. Looked up from germline, CDR1 is SGHTA and CDR2 is FQGNSA. The CDR3 extends over 13 amino acids. V was cut by 5 bases and J by 0 bases, with 7 bases left in between. CDR3 sequence: CASSGGTNYGYTF. As DNA, the CDR3 is TGTGCCAGCAGCGGAGGGACTAACTATGGCTACACCTTC.

This clone appeared once. The chain joins TRBV11-3 to TRBJ2-2, with 10 bases identical to TRBD1. Germline values: CDR1 SGHNT, CDR2 YENEEA. This CDR3 comprises 16 residues. The trim removed 5 bases at V and 5 bases at J, leaving 8 bases unmatched. In nucleotides, the CDR3 is TGTGCCAGCAGCGGCCGGGACAGGGGCGGTACCGGGGAGCTGTTTTTT. Encoded protein: CASSGRDRGGTGELFF.

As DNA, the CDR3 is TGTGCCTGGAGCGGTAAGGGACTAGCGGGGATTGAGCAGTTCTTC. This gives the protein CAWSGKGLAGIEQFF. The rearrangement joins TRBV30 to TRBJ2-1; 13 positions match TRBD2. CDR3 length: 15 amino acids. V lost 3 bases to trimming and J lost 9 bases; unmatched junction nucleotides: 8. Germline values: CDR1 GTSNPN, CDR2 SVGIG (reference sequence).

The chain joins TRBV29-1 to TRBJ1-5, with D uncertain. The CDR3 sequence is 13 residues long. Trimming took 4 bases from V and 6 from J, leaving 13 bases between them. Looked up from germline, CDR1 is SQVTM and CDR2 is ANQGSEA. CDR3 in DNA: TGCAGCGTTGGAAACAGCAAAGGTCAGCCCCAGCATTTT. Protein: CSVGNSKGQPQHF.

V usage is TRBV19 and J usage is TRBJ2-2; D gene ambiguous. The CDR3 runs 15 residues. Germline V lookup: CDR1 LNHDA, CDR2 SQIVND (reference sequence). Deletions cut 3 bases from V and 0 bases from J, with 8 bases between. The CDR3 region is CASSIRSANTGELFF. CDR3 nucleotides: TGTGCCAGTAGTATTAGGAGCGCGAACACCGGGGAGCTGTTTTTT.

The chain links TRBV9 to TRBJ1-3; tentative D call: TRBD1 (6 bases). The CDR3 runs to 16 residues. The V end lost 0 bases, the J end lost 3 bases, and 13 bases lay between the germline ends. Germline loops: CDR1 SGDLS, CDR2 YYNGEE. CDR3 DNA sequence: TGTGCCAGCAGCGTAGGCAGGGGAAACCTTGGAAACACCATATATTTT. Translated: CASSVGRGNLGNTIYF.

The chain links TRBV20-1 to TRBJ1-2, with D possibly being TRBD1 (5 bases). The V end lost 3 bases, the J end lost 2 bases, and 10 bases lay between the germline ends. There are 13 residues in the CDR3. Germline V gene lookup returns CDR1 DFQATT and CDR2 SNEGSKA (reference sequence). CDR3 in DNA: TGCAGTGCTAGTCAGCGGGGGAACTATGGCTACACCTTC. Its translation: CSASQRGNYGYTF.

The V and J genes are TRBV7-2 and TRBJ1-2; no clear D. The CDR3 covers 13 residues. With 0 bases removed from V and 2 bases from J, the gap between germline ends came to 4 bases. CDR1 is SGHTA, CDR2 FQGNSA, per germline. Here the CDR3 reads CASSLAGNYGYTF. The CDR3 region has the DNA TGTGCCAGCAGCTTAGCGGGCAACTATGGCTACACCTTC.

The gene calls are TRBV4-3 and TRBJ1-2, with D possibly being TRBD1 (6 bases). From germline, CDR1 is LGHNA and CDR2 YSLEER. This CDR3 spans 15 amino acids. V was shortened by 1 base and J by 8 bases, with 17 bases between the two germline ends. The CDR3 protein is CASSQVVGAQEGYTF. The CDR3 region has the DNA TGCGCCAGCAGCCAAGTAGTGGGGGCGCAAGAGGGCTACACCTTC.

The chain combines TRBV6-5 with TRBJ2-1; 8 bases are shared with TRBD1. CDR1 is MNHEY and CDR2 is SVGAGI in the germline V gene. The trim removed 5 bases at V and 11 bases at J, leaving 2 bases unmatched. The CDR3 has 11 amino acids. CDR3 sequence: CASSNRGKQFF. In nucleotides, the CDR3 is TGTGCCAGCAGTAACAGGGGGAAGCAGTTCTTC.

The chain joins TRBV5-4 to TRBJ2-3; TRBD2 aligns across 7 bases. Looked up from germline, CDR1 is SGHNT and CDR2 is YYREEE (reference sequence). The CDR3 runs 14 residues. J lost 8 bases, V lost 6 bases, and 12 bases had no gene match. The CDR3 sequence: CASTTQGGIGTQYF. Here the CDR3 DNA reads TGTGCCAGCACCACCCAGGGAGGGATTGGTACGCAGTATTTT.